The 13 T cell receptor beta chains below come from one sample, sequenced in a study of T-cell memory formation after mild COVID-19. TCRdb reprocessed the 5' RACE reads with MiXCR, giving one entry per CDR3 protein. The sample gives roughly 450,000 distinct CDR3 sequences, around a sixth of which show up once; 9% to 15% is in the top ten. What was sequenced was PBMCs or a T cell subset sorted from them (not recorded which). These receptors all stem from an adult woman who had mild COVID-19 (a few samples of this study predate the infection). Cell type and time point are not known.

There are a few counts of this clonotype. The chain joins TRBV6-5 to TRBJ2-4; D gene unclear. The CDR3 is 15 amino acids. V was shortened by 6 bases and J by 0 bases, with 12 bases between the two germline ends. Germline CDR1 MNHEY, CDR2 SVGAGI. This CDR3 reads CASSPPVLAKNIQYF. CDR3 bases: TGTGCCAGCAGCCCCCCCGTCCTAGCCAAAAACATTCAGTACTTC.

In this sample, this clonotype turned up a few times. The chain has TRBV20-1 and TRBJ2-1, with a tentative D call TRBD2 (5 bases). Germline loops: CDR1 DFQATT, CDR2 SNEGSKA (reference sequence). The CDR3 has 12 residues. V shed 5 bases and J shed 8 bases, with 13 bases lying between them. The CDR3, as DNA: TGCAGTGCTTTAGACTACCTCCATGAGCAGTTCTTC. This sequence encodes CSALDYLHEQFF.

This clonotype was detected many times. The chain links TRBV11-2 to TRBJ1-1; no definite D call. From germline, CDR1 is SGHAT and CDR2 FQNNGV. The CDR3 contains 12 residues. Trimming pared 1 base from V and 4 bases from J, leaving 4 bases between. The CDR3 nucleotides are TGTGCCAGCAGCTTAGTTAGCACTGAAGCTTTCTTT. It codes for CASSLVSTEAFF. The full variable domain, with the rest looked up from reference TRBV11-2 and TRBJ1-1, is EAGVAQSPRYKIIEKRQSVAFWCNPISGHATLYWYQQILGQGPKLLIQFQNNGVVDDSQLPKDRFSAERLKGVDSTLKIQPAKLEDSAVYLCASSLVSTEAFFGQGTRLTVV.

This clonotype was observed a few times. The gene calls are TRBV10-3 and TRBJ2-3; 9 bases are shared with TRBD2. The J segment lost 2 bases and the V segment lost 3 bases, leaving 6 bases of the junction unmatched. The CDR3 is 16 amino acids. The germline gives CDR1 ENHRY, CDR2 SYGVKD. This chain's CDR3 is CAISDRLAGPTDTQYF. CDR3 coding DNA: TGTGCCATCAGTGATCGTCTAGCGGGACCCACAGATACGCAGTATTTT.

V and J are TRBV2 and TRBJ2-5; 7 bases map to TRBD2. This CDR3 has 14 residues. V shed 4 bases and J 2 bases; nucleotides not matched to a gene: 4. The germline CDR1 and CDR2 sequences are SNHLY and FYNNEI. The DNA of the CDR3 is TGTGCCAGCAGTGGGACTAGTCGTCAAGAGACCCAGTACTTC. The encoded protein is CASSGTSRQETQYF.

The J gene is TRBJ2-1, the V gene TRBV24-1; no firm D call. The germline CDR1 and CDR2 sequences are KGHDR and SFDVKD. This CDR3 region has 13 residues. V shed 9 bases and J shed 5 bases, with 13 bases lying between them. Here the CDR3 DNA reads TGTGCCACCCTAGGAACAAATGACAATGAGCAGTTCTTC. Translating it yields CATLGTNDNEQFF.

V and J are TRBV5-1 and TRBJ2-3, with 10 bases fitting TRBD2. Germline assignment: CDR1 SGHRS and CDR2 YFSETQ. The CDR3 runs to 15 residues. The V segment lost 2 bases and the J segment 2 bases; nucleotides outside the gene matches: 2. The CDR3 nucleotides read TGCGCCAGCAGCTTTAGCGGGGGGTTCACAGATACGCAGTATTTT. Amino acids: CASSFSGGFTDTQYF.

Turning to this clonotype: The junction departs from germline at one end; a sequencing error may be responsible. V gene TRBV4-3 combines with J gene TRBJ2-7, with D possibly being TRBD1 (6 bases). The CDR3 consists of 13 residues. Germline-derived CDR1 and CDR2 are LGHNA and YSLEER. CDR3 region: CASSKDRRDEQYF. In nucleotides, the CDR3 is TGCGCCAGCAGCAAAGACAGGCGGGACGAGCAGTACTTC.

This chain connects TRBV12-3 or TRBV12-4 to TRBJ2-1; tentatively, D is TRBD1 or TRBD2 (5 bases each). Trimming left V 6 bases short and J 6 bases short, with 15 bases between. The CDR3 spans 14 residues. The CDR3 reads CASSPGPALNEQFF. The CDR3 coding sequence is TGTGCCAGCAGCCCGGGACCCGCCCTCAATGAGCAGTTCTTC.

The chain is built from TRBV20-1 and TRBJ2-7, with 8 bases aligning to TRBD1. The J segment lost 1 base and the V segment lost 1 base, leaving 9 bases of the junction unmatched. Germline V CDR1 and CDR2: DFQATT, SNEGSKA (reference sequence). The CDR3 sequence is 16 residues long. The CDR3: CSARAEDRVVSYEQYF. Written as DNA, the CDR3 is TGCAGTGCTAGAGCCGAGGACAGGGTTGTTTCCTACGAGCAGTACTTC.

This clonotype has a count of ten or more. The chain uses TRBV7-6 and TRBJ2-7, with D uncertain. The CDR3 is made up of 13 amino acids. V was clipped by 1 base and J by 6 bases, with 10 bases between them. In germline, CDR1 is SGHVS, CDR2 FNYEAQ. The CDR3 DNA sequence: TGTGCCAGCAGCTTAGGACCCCCCGCCGAGCAGTACTTC. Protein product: CASSLGPPAEQYF.

For the CDR3, the DNA is TGTGCCAGCAGATTCGGGGCTGGGGCCAACGTCCTGACTTTC. Protein: CASRFGAGANVLTF. The chain employs TRBV12-3 or TRBV12-4 and TRBJ2-6; perhaps TRBD2 as D (5 bases). V gave up 6 bases and J gave up 2 bases, with 8 bases separating them. This CDR3 is built from 14 residues.

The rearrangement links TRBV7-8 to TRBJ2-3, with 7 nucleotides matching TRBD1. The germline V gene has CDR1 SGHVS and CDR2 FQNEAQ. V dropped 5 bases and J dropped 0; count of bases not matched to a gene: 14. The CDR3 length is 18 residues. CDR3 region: CASSLSGWGTASTDTQYF. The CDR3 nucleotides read TGTGCCAGCAGCCTATCAGGGTGGGGGACAGCGAGCACAGATACGCAGTATTTT.